Following are 9 T cell receptor beta chains from one sample sequenced in a study of cytomegalovirus exposure and HLA in healthy donors. In the PCR, 60 Vbeta and 13 Jbeta primers were used. The protocol was immunoSEQ multiplex PCR, while the TCRdb copy is restricted to in-frame clones and leaves out a portion. The sample contains about 94,000 clones, roughly three fifths of which appear only once. Specimen: PBMCs. All receptors derive from a man younger than 40 in good health and CMV-seronegative.

This chain uses TRBV7-9 with TRBJ1-3; a possible D gene is TRBD1 (5 bases). V shed 2 bases and J shed 0 bases, with 11 bases lying between them. Germline V gene lookup returns CDR1 SEHNR and CDR2 FQNEAQ (reference sequence). The CDR3 is 16 residues long. The CDR3 region has the DNA TGTGCCAGCAGCTTATGGGGGGTCAGCTCTGGAAACACCATATATTTT. It translates to CASSLWGVSSGNTIYF.

Only a few counts were recorded for this clone. The V call is TRBV5-1, the J call TRBJ2-5; D is perhaps TRBD2 (6 bases). From germline, CDR1 is SGHRS and CDR2 YFSETQ. The CDR3 loop spans 14 amino acids. V was trimmed by 4 bases and J by 2 bases, leaving 12 bases between them. CDR3 protein: CASSDPGDQETQYF. The DNA of the CDR3 is TGCGCCAGCAGCGACCCGGGGGATCAAGAGACCCAGTACTTC.

CDR3 nucleotide sequence: TGTGCCAGCACATCCGGGAACGGGGAGCTGTTTTTT. This translates into CASTSGNGELFF. The chain couples TRBV6-1 to TRBJ2-2; possible D gene TRBD2, 5 bases. Germline V gene sequence: CDR1 MNHNS, CDR2 SASEGT. This CDR3 is 12 amino acids long. V lost 7 bases and J 7 bases, leaving 10 bases between the germline ends.

The chain's CDR3 is CASSNTPTVQNIQYF. CDR3 bases: TGCGCCAGCAGTAACACACCGACAGTCCAAAACATTCAGTACTTC. The rearrangement links TRBV23-1 to TRBJ2-4, with D possibly TRBD1 on 5 matching bases. TRBV23-1 is placed among ORFs of uncertain function. The germline V and J ends were trimmed by 5 bases and 5 bases, with 16 bases remaining between them. CDR3 length: 15 residues.

The chain is built from TRBV7-9 and TRBJ2-1; D gene uncertain. Per the germline V gene, CDR1 is SEHNR and CDR2 is FQNEAQ (reference sequence). The CDR3 covers 13 residues. Trimming took 5 bases from V and 8 from J, leaving 13 bases between them. The CDR3 nucleotides read TGTGCCAGCAGCACGACCCCCCGGGATGAGCAGTTCTTC. Translation: CASSTTPRDEQFF.

Here the CDR3 reads CASSEQPQSQPQHF. CDR3 DNA sequence: TGTGCCAGCAGTGAACAACCACAGTCTCAGCCCCAGCATTTT. The chain combines TRBV6-1 with TRBJ1-5; D uncertain. Germline-derived CDR1 and CDR2 are MNHNS and SASEGT. V lost 2 bases and J lost 6, with 11 bases in between. CDR3 length equals 14 residues.

This clone has only a few counts. This sequence joins TRBV15 and TRBJ2-1; weak D call: TRBD2 (6 bases). The V gene lost 0 bases and the J gene lost 8 bases, with 14 bases spanning the gap. CDR1 and CDR2 (germline): LNHNV, YYDKDF (reference sequence). The CDR3 sequence is 15 residues long. This chain's CDR3 is CATSRELTWGDEQFF. In DNA form, the CDR3 reads TGTGCCACCAGCAGAGAACTGACGTGGGGGGATGAGCAGTTCTTC.

This clone was detected only a few times. This chain joins TRBV15 and TRBJ2-5; 10 bases map to TRBD2. Trimming removed 1 base from V and 4 bases from J; junction bases left unmatched: 0. Germline V CDR1 and CDR2: LNHNV, YYDKDF (reference sequence). This CDR3 region has 14 residues. The CDR3 DNA sequence: TGTGCCACCAGCAGAGGGACTAGCGGAGAGACCCAGTACTTC. This gives the protein CATSRGTSGETQYF.

The chain combines TRBV19 with TRBJ2-7; 7 nucleotides agree with TRBD1. J gave up 4 bases and V 3 bases, and 9 bases lay outside the gene matches. This CDR3 region has 15 residues. CDR1 and CDR2 (germline): LNHDA, SQIVND (reference sequence). In DNA form, the CDR3 reads TGTGCCAGTAGTATCTCCGGGACAGTCCTGTACGAGCAGTACTTC. It translates to CASSISGTVLYEQYF. Combining the CDR3 with reference TRBV19 and TRBJ2-7 gives the whole variable domain DGGITQSPKYLFRKEGQNVTLSCEQNLNHDAMYWYRQDPGQGLRLIYYSQIVNDFQKGDIAEGYSVSREKKESFPLTVTSAQKNPTAFYLCASSISGTVLYEQYFGPGTRLTVT.